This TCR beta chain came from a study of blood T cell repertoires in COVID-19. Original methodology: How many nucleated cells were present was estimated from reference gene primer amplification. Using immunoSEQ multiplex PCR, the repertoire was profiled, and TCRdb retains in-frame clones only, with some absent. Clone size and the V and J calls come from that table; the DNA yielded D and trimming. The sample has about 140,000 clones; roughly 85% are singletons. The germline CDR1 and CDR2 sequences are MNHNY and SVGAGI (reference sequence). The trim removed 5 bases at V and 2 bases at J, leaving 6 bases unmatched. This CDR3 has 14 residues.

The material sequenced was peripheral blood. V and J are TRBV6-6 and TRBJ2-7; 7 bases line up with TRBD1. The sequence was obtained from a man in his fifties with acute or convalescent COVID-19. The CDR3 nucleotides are TGTGCCAGCAGTCCACAGGGGCCTACCTACGAGCAGTACTTC. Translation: CASSPQGPTYEQYF.